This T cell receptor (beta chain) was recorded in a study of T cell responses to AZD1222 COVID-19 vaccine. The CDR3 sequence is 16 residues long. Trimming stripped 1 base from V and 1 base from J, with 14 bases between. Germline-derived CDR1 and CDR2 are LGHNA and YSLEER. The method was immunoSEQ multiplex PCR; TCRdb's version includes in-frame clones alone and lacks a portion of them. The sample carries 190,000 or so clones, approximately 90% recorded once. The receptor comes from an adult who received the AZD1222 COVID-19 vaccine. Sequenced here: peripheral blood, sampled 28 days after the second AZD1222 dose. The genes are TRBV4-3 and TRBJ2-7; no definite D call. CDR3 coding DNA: TGCGCCAGCAGCCAAGTATGGGCGCCTGTATCCTACGAGCAGTACTTC. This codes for CASSQVWAPVSYEQYF.